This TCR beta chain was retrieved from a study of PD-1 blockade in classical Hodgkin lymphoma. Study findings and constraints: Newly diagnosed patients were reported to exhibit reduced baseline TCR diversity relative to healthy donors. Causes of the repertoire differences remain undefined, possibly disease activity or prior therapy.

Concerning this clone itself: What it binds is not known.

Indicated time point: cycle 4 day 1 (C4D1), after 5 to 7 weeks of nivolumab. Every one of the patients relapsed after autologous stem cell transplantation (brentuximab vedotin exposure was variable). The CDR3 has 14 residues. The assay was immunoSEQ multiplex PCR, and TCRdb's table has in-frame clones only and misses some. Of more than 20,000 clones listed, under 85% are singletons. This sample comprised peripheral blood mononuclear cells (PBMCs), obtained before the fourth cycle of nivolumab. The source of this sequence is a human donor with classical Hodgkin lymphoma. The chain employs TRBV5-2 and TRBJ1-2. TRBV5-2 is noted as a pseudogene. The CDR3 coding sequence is TGTGCCAGCAGTCCAGACGGTGGCAACTATGGCTACACCTTC. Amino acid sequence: CASSPDGGNYGYTF.